Following are 5 T cell receptor beta chains from one sample sequenced in a study of cytomegalovirus exposure and HLA in healthy donors. Some clones are missing from TCRdb's copy, which holds only in-frame ones; the method was immunoSEQ multiplex PCR. The sample holds about 180,000 clones; around nine tenths are singletons and the top ten take approximately 1.4%. Material for sequencing was PBMCs. The receptors originated from a woman aged 25 to 39 in good health and CMV-seronegative.

J is TRBJ1-2 and V is TRBV10-2; 11 positions match TRBD1. There are 16 residues in the CDR3. Germline V gene sequence: CDR1 WSHSY, CDR2 SAAADI. The J segment lost 3 bases and the V segment lost 6 bases, leaving 9 bases of the junction unmatched. CDR3 coding DNA: TGCGCCAGCAGAGGGACAGGGGGGGATCTGGACTATGGCTACACCTTC. It encodes CASRGTGGDLDYGYTF.

This chain joins TRBV6-1 and TRBJ2-3; possible D gene TRBD1, 5 bases. V was shortened by 6 bases and J by 5 bases, with 12 bases between the two germline ends. The germline V gene has CDR1 MNHNS and CDR2 SASEGT. This CDR3 has 13 residues. The CDR3 nucleotides read TGTGCCAGCAGGCCCAGGGTTGAAGATACGCAGTATTTT. This translates into CASRPRVEDTQYF.

This clone was seen once. The chain joins TRBV7-6 to TRBJ2-1; 9 bases fit TRBD1. V dropped 3 bases and J dropped 4; count of bases not matched to a gene: 4. This CDR3 has 15 amino acids. Germline lookup yields CDR1 SGHVS and CDR2 FNYEAQ. Here the CDR3 DNA reads TGTGCCAGCAGCTTGGGGACAGGGCTTTACAATGAGCAGTTCTTC. Translating gives CASSLGTGLYNEQFF.

The genes are TRBV6-6 and TRBJ1-2; weak D call: TRBD1 (5 bases). CDR3 length: 13 residues. CDR1 is MNHNY, CDR2 SVGAGI, per germline (reference sequence). Trimming removed 6 bases at V and 6 bases at J, with 14 bases between. Here the CDR3 reads CASRTQDDHGYTF. CDR3 DNA: TGTGCCAGCAGGACACAGGACGACCATGGCTACACCTTC.

The chain recombines TRBV18 with TRBJ2-1; TRBD1 matches at 9 bases. The CDR3 is 15 residues long. Germline CDR1 is KGHSH and CDR2 is LQKENI. V shed 2 bases and J 3 bases; nucleotides not matched to a gene: 2. The CDR3 is CASSPWGQGYNEQFF. The CDR3 region has the DNA TGTGCCAGCTCACCATGGGGACAGGGCTACAATGAGCAGTTCTTC. Supplemented by reference TRBV18 and TRBJ2-1, the full variable domain reads NAGVMQNPRHLVRRRGQEARLRCSPMKGHSHVYWYRQLPEEGLKFMVYLQKENIIDESGMPKERFSAEFPKEGPSILRIQQVVRGDSAAYFCASSPWGQGYNEQFFGPGTRLTVL.